A selection of T cell receptor beta chains follows, all from one sample in a study of shared clonotypes between healthy human individuals. Some clones are missing from TCRdb's copy, which holds only in-frame ones; the method was immunoSEQ multiplex PCR. The sample contains 2.3 million or so clones, approximately 95% of which appear only once. Sequenced: naive CD4+ T cells from PBMCs. The receptors stem from a man aged 18 to 29 in good health. Some clones in this sample may be carry-over from other donors' samples. Both conserved end residues are part of each CDR3. The order of the fields is V gene, D gene, clone size, J gene, CDR3 DNA, CDR3 protein. A D gene is named only where the DNA matches it firmly. Rows give clone size only sometimes, using once, few, many, or a class for an expanded clone.

V: TRBV28
D: -
size: -
J: TRBJ2-4
DNA: TGTGCCAGCAGTTTAGCAGGGACGCAAAACATTCAGTACTTC
CDR3: CASSLAGTQNIQYF

V: TRBV19
D: TRBD1
size: -
J: TRBJ1-2
DNA: TGTGCCAGTAGATTGGCAGGGGGAAGGTATGGCTACACCTTC
CDR3: CASRLAGGRYGYTF

V: TRBV6-6
D: TRBD2
size: -
J: TRBJ2-5
DNA: TGTGCCAGCAGTACGGGACTAGCGGGACTAGGTACCCAGTACTTC
CDR3: CASSTGLAGLGTQYF

V: TRBV6-6
D: -
size: -
J: TRBJ2-3
DNA: TGTGCCAGCAGCTTTTCAGGGGGCACAGATACGCAGTATTTT
CDR3: CASSFSGGTDTQYF

V: TRBV5-4
D: -
size: -
J: TRBJ1-1
DNA: TGTGCCAGCAGCCGTAGCAGGGTGGGCACTGAAGCTTTCTTT
CDR3: CASSRSRVGTEAFF

V: TRBV5-1
D: -
size: -
J: TRBJ2-7
DNA: TGCGCCAGCAGGAACAGGGGGGGTTTCTACGAGCAGTACTTC
CDR3: CASRNRGGFYEQYF

V: TRBV4-3
D: -
size: -
J: TRBJ1-1
DNA: TGCGCCAGCAGCCATCCGCACATGAACACTGAAGCTTTCTTT
CDR3: CASSHPHMNTEAFF

V: TRBV18
D: TRBD1
size: -
J: TRBJ2-3
DNA: TGTGCCAGCTCACAGACAGGGGTTACAACAGATACGCAGTATTTT
CDR3: CASSQTGVTTDTQYF

V: TRBV4-1
D: TRBD1
size: -
J: TRBJ1-1
DNA: TGCGCCAGCAGCCCCGGGACAGGGCGTTCCACTGAAGCTTTCTTT
CDR3: CASSPGTGRSTEAFF

V: TRBV18
D: -
size: once
J: TRBJ2-1
DNA: TGTGCCAGCTCACCAGACAGGCTCAATGAGCAGTTCTTC
CDR3: CASSPDRLNEQFF

V: TRBV27
D: -
size: -
J: TRBJ2-2
DNA: TGTGCCAGCAGTTTAGTTTTCGTAGCCGGGGAGCTGTTTTTT
CDR3: CASSLVFVAGELFF

V: TRBV29-1
D: -
size: -
J: TRBJ2-6
DNA: TGCAGCGTTCGAAGAGTACTAATACAAAGTCGGGCCAACGTCCTGACTTTC
CDR3: CSVRRVLIQSRANVLTF

V: TRBV6-6
D: TRBD1
size: -
J: TRBJ2-1
DNA: TGTGCCAGCAGCCCCCGGGACAGGGGATTCCAGTCGTGGTTCTTC
CDR3: CASSPRDRGFQSWFF

V: TRBV11-1
D: -
size: -
J: TRBJ1-2
DNA: TGTGCCAGCAGCTTGGGGTTCGGGAGCGTCTATGGCTACACCTTC
CDR3: CASSLGFGSVYGYTF

V: TRBV27
D: TRBD2
size: -
J: TRBJ2-1
DNA: TGTGCCAGCAGAGCCTCGGTGGCTAGCGGGAGACCGGAGCAGTTCTTC
CDR3: CASRASVASGRPEQFF

V: TRBV6-5
D: -
size: -
J: TRBJ1-2
DNA: TGTGCCAGCGGACTATTCAGGGAAAATGGCTACACCTTC
CDR3: CASGLFRENGYTF

V: TRBV20-1
D: -
size: -
J: TRBJ1-2
DNA: TGCGGGACAACAGGGAGAGGCGGCTACACCTTC
CDR3: CGTTGRGGYTF

V: TRBV18
D: -
size: -
J: TRBJ1-1
DNA: TGTGCCAGCTCACCAACGAGCGATATGGCTTTCTTT
CDR3: CASSPTSDMAFF

V: TRBV7-9
D: TRBD1
size: -
J: TRBJ1-1
DNA: TGTGCCAGCAGCCCGGCCTCCAGGGGGTGGACTGAAGCTTTCTTT
CDR3: CASSPASRGWTEAFF

V: TRBV30
D: TRBD1
size: -
J: TRBJ2-5
DNA: TGTGCCTGGCAGGGGGAAGGGACCCAGTACTTC
CDR3: CAWQGEGTQYF

V: TRBV7-9
D: -
size: -
J: TRBJ2-2
DNA: TGTGCCAGCAGCCCCCAGGCCGGGGAGCTGTTTTTT
CDR3: CASSPQAGELFF

V: TRBV6-6
D: TRBD1
size: -
J: TRBJ2-7
DNA: TGTGCCAGCAGTTCCCGGACAGGCTTATACGAGCAGTACTTC
CDR3: CASSSRTGLYEQYF

V: TRBV5-1
D: -
size: -
J: TRBJ2-7
DNA: TGCGCCAGCAACCTTGGTCCGGGAGCCTACGAGCAGTACTTC
CDR3: CASNLGPGAYEQYF

V: TRBV11-3
D: -
size: once
J: TRBJ2-4
DNA: TGTGCCAGCAGCCTCACAGCCCAGACAGGCATTCAGTACTTC
CDR3: CASSLTAQTGIQYF

V: TRBV7-9
D: TRBD2
size: -
J: TRBJ2-1
DNA: TGTGCCAGCAGCTCAATTGGGACTAGCGGGAGCGTCCACAATGAGCAGTTCTTC
CDR3: CASSSIGTSGSVHNEQFF

V: TRBV5-1
D: -
size: -
J: TRBJ2-1
DNA: TGCGCCAGCAGCCAATCCGGGACCGCTAACAATGAGCAGTTCTTC
CDR3: CASSQSGTANNEQFF

V: TRBV10-3
D: TRBD1
size: -
J: TRBJ1-2
DNA: TGTGCCATCAGTGCGGACAGGGGCTATGGCTACACCTTC
CDR3: CAISADRGYGYTF

V: TRBV11-2
D: -
size: -
J: TRBJ1-2
DNA: TGTGCCAGCAGCTTAGATTTACAGAACCCTAACTATGGCTACACCTTC
CDR3: CASSLDLQNPNYGYTF

V: TRBV7-9
D: -
size: -
J: TRBJ2-1
DNA: TGTGCCAGCTTTTCGCCGAGGGGCAGGACCTACAATGAGCAGTTCTTC
CDR3: CASFSPRGRTYNEQFF

V: TRBV25-1
D: -
size: -
J: TRBJ1-4
DNA: TGTGCCAGCAGCCCGCTGGGCGCCGGGGGACGAAATGAAAAACTGTTTTTT
CDR3: CASSPLGAGGRNEKLFF

V: TRBV28
D: -
size: -
J: TRBJ1-2
DNA: TGTGCCAGCAGTTTAACGGGTGGGGTGCATGGCTACACCTTC
CDR3: CASSLTGGVHGYTF

V: TRBV2
D: -
size: -
J: TRBJ2-5
DNA: TGTGCCAGCAGTGGGGGCGCCCATCGTTTCCAAGAGACCCAGTACTTC
CDR3: CASSGGAHRFQETQYF

V: TRBV19
D: -
size: -
J: TRBJ1-1
DNA: TGTGCCAGTAGTAAGGGGACGGTGAACACTGAAGCTTTCTTT
CDR3: CASSKGTVNTEAFF

V: TRBV29-1
D: TRBD1
size: -
J: TRBJ1-2
DNA: TGCAGCGTTGCAGGGGCAGGGGGCTATGGCTACACCTTC
CDR3: CSVAGAGGYGYTF

V: TRBV19
D: -
size: -
J: TRBJ2-3
DNA: TGTGCCAGTAGTATTTCTCCACAGGGAAAGCCAGATACGCAGTATTTT
CDR3: CASSISPQGKPDTQYF

V: TRBV19
D: -
size: -
J: TRBJ1-4
DNA: TGTGCCAGTAGGGGTGGAAGTGAAAAACTGTTTTTT
CDR3: CASRGGSEKLFF

V: TRBV18
D: -
size: -
J: TRBJ1-1
DNA: TGTGCCAGCTCACCACTCTACAGGGAGGGCACTGAAGCTTTCTTT
CDR3: CASSPLYREGTEAFF

V: TRBV2
D: -
size: few
J: TRBJ2-7
DNA: TGTGCCAGCAGTGGAGACAGCTACGAGCAGTACTTC
CDR3: CASSGDSYEQYF

V: TRBV7-3
D: -
size: -
J: TRBJ1-3
DNA: TGTGCCAGCAGCTCCTGGCTCGGAAACACCATATATTTT
CDR3: CASSSWLGNTIYF

V: TRBV28
D: -
size: -
J: TRBJ1-5
DNA: TGTGCCAGCAGTTTATTGGCTCAGCCCCAGCATTTT
CDR3: CASSLLAQPQHF

V: TRBV5-1
D: TRBD2
size: -
J: TRBJ2-1
DNA: TGCGCCAGCAGCCCTCCCACTAGCGGAGCTTACAATGAGCAGTTCTTC
CDR3: CASSPPTSGAYNEQFF

V: TRBV25-1
D: -
size: few
J: TRBJ1-2
DNA: TGTGCCAGCAGTGATGGTGGACTGTGGGGTGGCTACACCTTC
CDR3: CASSDGGLWGGYTF

V: TRBV10-3
D: TRBD1
size: -
J: TRBJ2-5
DNA: TGTGCCATCAGTACAGGGGGAGGAACGGAGACCCAGTACTTC
CDR3: CAISTGGGTETQYF

V: TRBV14
D: TRBD2
size: -
J: TRBJ2-7
DNA: TGTGCCAGCAGCCAATCACTAGCGGACGAGCAGTACTTC
CDR3: CASSQSLADEQYF

V: TRBV9
D: -
size: -
J: TRBJ1-2
DNA: TGTGCCAGCAGCGTAGATTCGTGGGGAGGGGACTATGGCTACACCTTC
CDR3: CASSVDSWGGDYGYTF